This T cell receptor (beta chain) comes out of a study of human T cells and chemical hapten exposure. About the research overall: Donors were sensitized with 2% DPC on the upper inner arm. The study lasted around 5 months, and patients were dosed weekly with diphenylcyclopropenone on the scalp throughout.

Time point denoted: patch test 1, 2 weeks after DPC sensitization. As to treatment: therapeutic diphenylcyclopropenone sensitization with weekly scalp DPC. General study points: TCRs exceeding 1 in 1000 frequency stayed unchanged with DPC sensitization.

The study's library attached unique molecular identifiers to single cDNA molecules. TCRdb fed the RACE reads into MiXCR, producing one record per CDR3 protein. The sample consists of more than 90,000 distinct CDR3 sequences, 10% of them appearing once. Germline V gene sequence: CDR1 MNHEY, CDR2 SVGEGT. The ends lost 4 bases at V and 2 bases at J; junction bases unmatched: 8. CDR3 size: 17 residues. Details on this clonotype: Its specificity is unknown.

This clonotype was obtained from a man aged 40-49 years with alopecia areata. Some clones in this sample may be carry-over from other donors' samples. Here the sequenced sample was whole blood, taken in connection with sensitization to the hapten diphenylcyclopropenone (DPC). The chain is built from TRBV6-2 or TRBV6-3 and TRBJ2-3; 11 bases are a match to TRBD2. The CDR3: CASSSGTSGLTTDTQYF. CDR3 DNA: TGTGCCAGCAGTTCCGGGACTAGCGGCCTAACCACAGATACGCAGTATTTT.